This T cell receptor (beta chain) was recorded in a study of T cell responses to AZD1222 COVID-19 vaccine. Looking at the study overall: Analyses pooled second doses at about 4 or about 12 weeks. Study findings and constraints: Among spike-specific TCRs, nearly half reportedly target unmutated variant regions.

Details on this clone: The antigen is not known.

TCRdb keeps only in-frame clones here, not all; method: immunoSEQ multiplex PCR. The table shows 75,000 to 100,000 clones, with roughly 89% occurring only once. This CDR3 has 16 amino acids. Deletions cut 0 bases from V and 1 base from J, with 13 bases between. CDR1 and CDR2 from the germline V gene are SGHAT and FQNNGV. The V gene is TRBV11-2, the J gene TRBJ2-7; D may correspond to TRBD1 or TRBD2 (5 bases each). The material was peripheral blood, obtained on day 0 of AZD1222 vaccination. This TCR was recovered from an adult in good health. The CDR3 loop reads CASSLDRRGPSYEQYF. The DNA of the CDR3 is TGTGCCAGCAGCTTAGATCGTAGGGGACCTTCCTACGAGCAGTACTTC. Filled out from reference TRBV11-2 and TRBJ2-7, the complete variable domain reads EAGVAQSPRYKIIEKRQSVAFWCNPISGHATLYWYQQILGQGPKLLIQFQNNGVVDDSQLPKDRFSAERLKGVDSTLKIQPAKLEDSAVYLCASSLDRRGPSYEQYFGPGTRLTVT.